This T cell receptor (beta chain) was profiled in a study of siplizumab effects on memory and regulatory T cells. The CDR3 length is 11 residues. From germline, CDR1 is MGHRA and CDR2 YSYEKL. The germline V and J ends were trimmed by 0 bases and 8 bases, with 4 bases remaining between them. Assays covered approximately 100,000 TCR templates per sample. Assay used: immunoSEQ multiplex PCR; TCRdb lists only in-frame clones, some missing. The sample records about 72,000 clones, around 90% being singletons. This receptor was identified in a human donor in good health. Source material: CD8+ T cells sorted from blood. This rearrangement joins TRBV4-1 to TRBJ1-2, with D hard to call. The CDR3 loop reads CASSQDAGYTF. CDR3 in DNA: TGCGCCAGCAGCCAAGATGCAGGCTACACCTTC.